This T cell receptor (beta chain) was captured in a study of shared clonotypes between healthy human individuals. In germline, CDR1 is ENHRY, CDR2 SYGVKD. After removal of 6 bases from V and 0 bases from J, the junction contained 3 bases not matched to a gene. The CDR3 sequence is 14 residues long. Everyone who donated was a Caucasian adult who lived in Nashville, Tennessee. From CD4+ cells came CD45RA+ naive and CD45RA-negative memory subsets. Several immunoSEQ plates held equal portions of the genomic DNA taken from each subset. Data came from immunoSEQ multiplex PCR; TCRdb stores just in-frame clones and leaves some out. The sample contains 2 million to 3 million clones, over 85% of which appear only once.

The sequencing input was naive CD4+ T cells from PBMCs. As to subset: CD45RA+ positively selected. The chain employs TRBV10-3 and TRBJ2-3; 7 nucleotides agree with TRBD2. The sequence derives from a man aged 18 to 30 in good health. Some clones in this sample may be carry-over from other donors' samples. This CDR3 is CAIRASGSTDTQYF. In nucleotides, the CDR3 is TGTGCCATCAGGGCTAGCGGAAGCACAGATACGCAGTATTTT.